What follows is one TCR beta chain and its context. Its antigen is not known. These data originate in a study of identical twins. The CDR3 is 15 residues long. V trimming: 3 bases; J trimming: 0 bases; junction bases outside the gene matches: 4. Germline V gene data show CDR1 as MGHDK and CDR2 as SYGVNS. MiXCR, applied by TCRdb to the 5' RACE reads, yields one record per CDR3 protein. The sample yields 550,000 to 800,000 distinct CDR3 sequences, under 8.5% seen once. General study results and limits: Memory repertoires showed no such pattern, whereas abundant cord blood beta clonotypes carried fewer insertions. Out-of-frame beta sequences exhibited a weaker degree of excess twin sharing.

This sample also belongs to another study, concerning yellow fever vaccine responses in identical twins. From that paper: Each twin's T cell response to the vaccine was reported to look partly convergent and partly personalized.

The chain has TRBV25-1 and TRBJ2-5; 7 positions match TRBD1. The specimen was PBMCs. This sequence was found in a woman between 18 and 30 years old in good health. The CDR3 reads CASSESQGHQETQYF. CDR3 nucleotides: TGTGCCAGCAGTGAGTCACAGGGGCACCAAGAGACCCAGTACTTC.